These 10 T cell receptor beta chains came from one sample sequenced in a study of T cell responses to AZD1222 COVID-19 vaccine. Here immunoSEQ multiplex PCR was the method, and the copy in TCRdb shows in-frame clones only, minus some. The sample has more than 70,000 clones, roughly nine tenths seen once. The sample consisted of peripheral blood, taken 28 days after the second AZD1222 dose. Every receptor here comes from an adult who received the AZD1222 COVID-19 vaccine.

CDR3 sequence reads: CASSPQGTGADEQYF. In DNA, the CDR3 is TGTGCCAGCTCACCCCAAGGGACAGGGGCCGACGAGCAGTACTTC. This chain connects TRBV18 to TRBJ2-7; 10 bases are a match to TRBD1. V gave up 3 bases and J gave up 5 bases; unmatched junction bases: 7. This CDR3 has 15 residues. Germline assignment: CDR1 KGHSH and CDR2 LQKENI.

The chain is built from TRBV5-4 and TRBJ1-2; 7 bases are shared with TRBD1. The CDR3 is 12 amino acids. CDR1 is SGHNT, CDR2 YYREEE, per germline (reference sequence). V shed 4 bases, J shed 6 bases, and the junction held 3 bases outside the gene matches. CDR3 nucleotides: TGTGCCAGCAGCCCAGGGGGGGATGGCTACACCTTC. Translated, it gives CASSPGGDGYTF.

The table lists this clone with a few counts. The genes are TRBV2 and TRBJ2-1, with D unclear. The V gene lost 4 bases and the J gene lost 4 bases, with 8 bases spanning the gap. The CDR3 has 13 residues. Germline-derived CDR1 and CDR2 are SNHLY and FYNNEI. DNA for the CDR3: TGTGCCAGCAGTGTCCAGCTGTACAATGAGCAGTTCTTC. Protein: CASSVQLYNEQFF.

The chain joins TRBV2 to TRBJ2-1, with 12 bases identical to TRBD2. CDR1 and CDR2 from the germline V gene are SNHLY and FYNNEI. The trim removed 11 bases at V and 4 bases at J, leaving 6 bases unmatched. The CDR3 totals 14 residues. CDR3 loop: CAAGGTSGYNEQFF. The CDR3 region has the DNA TGTGCCGCGGGGGGGACTAGCGGGTACAATGAGCAGTTCTTC.

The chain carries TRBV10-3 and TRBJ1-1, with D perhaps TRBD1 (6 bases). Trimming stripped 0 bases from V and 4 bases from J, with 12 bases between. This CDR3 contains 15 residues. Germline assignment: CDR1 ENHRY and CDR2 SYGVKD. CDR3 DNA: TGTGCCATCAGTGAGTCCCGGGGGGGGGCCACTGAAGCTTTCTTT. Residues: CAISESRGGATEAFF.

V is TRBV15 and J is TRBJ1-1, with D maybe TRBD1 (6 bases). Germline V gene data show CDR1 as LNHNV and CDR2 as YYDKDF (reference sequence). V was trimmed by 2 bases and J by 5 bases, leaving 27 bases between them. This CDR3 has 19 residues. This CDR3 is CATSRWGGLRETEGTEAFF. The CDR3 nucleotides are TGTGCCACCAGCAGATGGGGGGGGCTCCGGGAGACGGAGGGAACTGAAGCTTTCTTT.

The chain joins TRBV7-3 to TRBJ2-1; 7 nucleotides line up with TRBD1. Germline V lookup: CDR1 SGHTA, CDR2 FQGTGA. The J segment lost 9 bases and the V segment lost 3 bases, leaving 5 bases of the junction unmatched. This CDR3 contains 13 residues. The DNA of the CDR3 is TGTGCCAGCAGCTTCGACAGGGCCGGTGAGCAGTTCTTC. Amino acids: CASSFDRAGEQFF. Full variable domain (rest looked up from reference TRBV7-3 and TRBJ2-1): GAGVSQTPSNKVTEKGKYVELRCDPISGHTALYWYRQSLGQGPEFLIYFQGTGAADDSGLPNDRFFAVRPEGSVSTLKIQRTERGDSAVYLCASSFDRAGEQFFGPGTRLTVL.

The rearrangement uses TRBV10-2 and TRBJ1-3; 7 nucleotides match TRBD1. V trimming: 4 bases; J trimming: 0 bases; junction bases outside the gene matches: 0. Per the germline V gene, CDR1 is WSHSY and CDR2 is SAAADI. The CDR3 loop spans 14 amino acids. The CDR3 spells CASSGDSSGNTIYF. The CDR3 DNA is TGCGCCAGCAGTGGGGACAGCTCTGGAAACACCATATATTTT.

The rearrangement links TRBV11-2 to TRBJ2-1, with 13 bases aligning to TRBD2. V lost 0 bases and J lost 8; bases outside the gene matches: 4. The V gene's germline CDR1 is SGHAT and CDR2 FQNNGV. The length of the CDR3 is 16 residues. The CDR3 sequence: CASSLELTSGGHEQFF. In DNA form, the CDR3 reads TGTGCCAGCAGCTTAGAGTTGACTAGCGGGGGGCATGAGCAGTTCTTC.

This chain's CDR3 is CATSGAGGGNQPQHF. CDR3 in DNA: TGTGCCACCAGCGGGGCAGGGGGGGGCAATCAGCCCCAGCATTTT. The chain combines TRBV15 with TRBJ1-5; 7 bases are a match to TRBD1. The V gene's germline CDR1 is LNHNV and CDR2 YYDKDF (reference sequence). J was trimmed by 2 bases and V by 5 bases; bases with no gene match: 6. This CDR3 contains 15 residues.